These 24 T cell receptor beta chains were all obtained from the same sample, sequenced in a study of stem cell transplantation in POMP-related autoinflammatory disease. Sequencing used immunoSEQ multiplex PCR; TCRdb keeps in-frame clones, though not all of them. The sample has about 26,000 clones, roughly 80% seen once. Sequencing was performed on CD4+ T cells from PBMCs, taken before stem cell transplantation. These receptors all stem from a human donor with POMP-related autoinflammation and immune dysregulation (PRAID).

V is TRBV5-4 and J is TRBJ1-3, with a weak D call TRBD1 (5 bases). The V gene lost 3 bases and the J gene lost 4 bases, with 14 bases spanning the gap. Germline V lookup: CDR1 SGHNT, CDR2 YYREEE (reference sequence). This CDR3 is 15 amino acids long. CDR3 sequence: CASSSDNRLGNTIYF. The CDR3 region has the DNA TGTGCCAGCAGCTCGGACAACCGATTAGGAAACACCATATATTTT. Full variable domain (outside the CDR3, taken from reference TRBV5-4 and TRBJ1-3): ETGVTQSPTHLIKTRGQQVTLRCSSQSGHNTVSWYQQALGQGPQFIFQYYREEENGRGNFPPRFSGLQFPNYSSELNVNALELDDSALYLCASSSDNRLGNTIYFGEGSWLTVV.

The rearrangement uses TRBV6-5 and TRBJ2-3, with 9 bases matching TRBD1. CDR3 length equals 15 residues. Germline values: CDR1 MNHEY, CDR2 SVGAGI. Trimming at V came to 6 bases and at J to 1 base, leaving 5 bases not matched to a gene. In nucleotides, the CDR3 is TGTGCCAGCAGCGGCCGGGACAGGGGCACAGATACGCAGTATTTT. Encoded protein: CASSGRDRGTDTQYF.

V is TRBV7-6 and J is TRBJ1-6; D ambiguous. V was cut by 0 bases and J by 4 bases, with 7 bases left in between. Germline CDR1 is SGHVS and CDR2 is FNYEAQ. This CDR3 spans 15 amino acids. The CDR3 nucleotides are TGTGCCAGCAGCTTAGCGATCAGTTATAATTCACCCCTCCACTTT. Translating it yields CASSLAISYNSPLHF.

V is TRBV28 and J is TRBJ1-3, with D possibly TRBD1 on 5 matching bases. This CDR3 is 14 amino acids long. Germline V gene data show CDR1 as MDHEN and CDR2 as SYDVKM. With 4 bases removed from V and 2 bases from J, the gap between germline ends came to 9 bases. For the CDR3, the DNA is TGTGCCAGCAGTTCGGGACCGACTGGAAACACCATATATTTT. Amino acid sequence: CASSSGPTGNTIYF.

The J gene is TRBJ2-1, the V gene TRBV7-8; D ambiguous. Per germline, CDR1 SGHVS and CDR2 FQNEAQ. The V and J ends lost 1 base and 6 bases respectively, with 7 bases between them. This CDR3 has 13 amino acids. The CDR3 region is CASSLGLPNEQFF. CDR3 coding DNA: TGTGCCAGCAGCTTAGGGCTTCCCAATGAGCAGTTCTTC.

CDR3 sequence: CASSLAAGVPGELFF. As DNA, the CDR3 is TGTGCCAGCAGCTTGGCCGCTGGGGTCCCCGGGGAGCTGTTTTTT. This chain links TRBV5-4 with TRBJ2-2; D is uncertain. The V gene lost 0 bases and the J gene lost 6 bases, with 12 bases spanning the gap. Germline lookup yields CDR1 SGHNT and CDR2 YYREEE (reference sequence). The CDR3 runs to 15 residues.

V and J are TRBV2 and TRBJ2-2; a weak D match, TRBD1 (6 bases). V dropped 6 bases and J dropped 1 base, with 12 bases sitting between them. This CDR3 contains 15 residues. Germline loops: CDR1 SNHLY, CDR2 FYNNEI. DNA for the CDR3: TGTGCCAGCAGAGAAACAGGGAGGAACACCGGGGAGCTGTTTTTT. Amino acid sequence: CASRETGRNTGELFF.

CDR3 amino acids: CASSLDPGQGVYEQYF. The CDR3 DNA reads TGTGCCAGCAGCTTGGACCCGGGACAGGGGGTCTACGAGCAGTACTTC. This chain connects TRBV7-9 to TRBJ2-7; 11 bases map to TRBD1. Germline CDR1 is SEHNR and CDR2 is FQNEAQ (reference sequence). Germline trimming cut 3 bases from V and 3 bases from J; bases unmatched to any gene: 7. The CDR3 totals 16 residues.

For the CDR3, the DNA is TGTGCCAGCAGCTATATAGTGAGGGACAGCACTGAAGCTTTCTTT. Its protein product is CASSYIVRDSTEAFF. The chain has TRBV11-2 and TRBJ1-1; TRBD1 matches 7 bases. Germline lookup yields CDR1 SGHAT and CDR2 FQNNGV. This CDR3 comprises 15 residues. V lost 4 bases to trimming and J lost 4 bases; unmatched junction nucleotides: 9.

The chain joins TRBV7-9 to TRBJ2-5; weak D call: TRBD1 (5 bases). This CDR3 spans 14 amino acids. Per the germline V gene, CDR1 is SEHNR and CDR2 is FQNEAQ (reference sequence). V was trimmed by 2 bases and J by 4 bases, leaving 11 bases between them. CDR3 sequence reads: CASSLLQGPETQYF. CDR3 in DNA: TGTGCCAGCAGCTTACTTCAGGGTCCAGAGACCCAGTACTTC. Supplemented by reference TRBV7-9 and TRBJ2-5, the full variable domain reads DTGVSQNPRHKITKRGQNVTFRCDPISEHNRLYWYRQTLGQGPEFLTYFQNEAQLEKSRLLSDRFSAERPKGSFSTLEIQRTEQGDSAMYLCASSLLQGPETQYFGPGTRLLVL.

V is TRBV30 and J is TRBJ1-5, with D tentatively TRBD1 (5 bases). Trimming stripped 2 bases from V and 7 bases from J, with 15 bases between. Germline V gene sequence: CDR1 GTSNPN, CDR2 SVGIG (reference sequence). CDR3 length equals 14 residues. The CDR3 sequence is CAWSNGLGEQPQHF. The DNA of the CDR3 is TGTGCCTGGAGTAATGGATTAGGGGAACAGCCCCAGCATTTT.

This chain uses TRBV11-2 with TRBJ1-4; D not certain. The CDR3 spans 18 residues. CDR1 SGHAT and CDR2 FQNNGV come from the germline V gene. The ends were cut back, 1 base at V and 4 bases at J, with 19 bases in the middle. As DNA, the CDR3 is TGTGCCAGCAGCTTAGGTCGGACCTCGCTTACCTATAATGAAAAACTGTTTTTT. Protein sequence: CASSLGRTSLTYNEKLFF.

The V gene is TRBV6-1, the J gene TRBJ1-6; TRBD1 might be the D (5 bases). The CDR3 runs 15 residues. With 2 bases removed from V and 0 bases from J, the gap between germline ends came to 5 bases. CDR1 MNHNS and CDR2 SASEGT come from the germline V gene. The CDR3 DNA is TGTGCCAGCAGTGAACAGGGCTCCTATAATTCACCCCTCCACTTT. Its protein is CASSEQGSYNSPLHF.

This chain joins TRBV15 and TRBJ2-1; D gene uncertain. Germline assignment: CDR1 LNHNV and CDR2 YYDKDF (reference sequence). The ends were cut back, 1 base at V and 2 bases at J, with 12 bases in the middle. This CDR3 spans 16 amino acids. CDR3 nucleotide sequence: TGTGCCACCAGCAGAGCCCAGCGAGTGCCCTACAATGAGCAGTTCTTC. Encoded protein: CATSRAQRVPYNEQFF.

In its sample, this clone was seen a few times. The genes are TRBV18 and TRBJ1-6; a possible D gene is TRBD1 (5 bases). Trimming pared 9 bases from V and 9 bases from J, leaving 18 bases between. Germline CDR1 reads KGHSH; CDR2 reads LQKENI. The CDR3 is 14 residues long. CDR3 coding DNA: TGTGCCAGTAGACTCAGGGAAGAGAGTTCACCCCTCCACTTT. This sequence encodes CASRLREESSPLHF.

V is TRBV7-2 and J is TRBJ1-1; D remains unclear. Germline loops: CDR1 SGHTA, CDR2 FQGNSA. CDR3 length: 13 amino acids. The germline V and J ends were trimmed by 5 bases and 5 bases, with 12 bases remaining between them. This chain's CDR3 is CASSTDLPTEAFF. The DNA for the CDR3 is TGTGCCAGCAGCACCGACCTGCCGACTGAAGCTTTCTTT.

In regard to this clone: An end of the junction differs from the germline gene, which may be a read error. The chain joins TRBV19 to TRBJ1-1; the D gene is possibly TRBD1 (6 bases). The CDR3 totals 15 residues. Germline CDR1 reads LNHDA; CDR2 reads SQIVND (reference sequence). The CDR3 nucleotides are TGTGCCAGTAGTATTGCAGGGGCCTCGAACGCTGAAGCTTTCTTT. This codes for CASSIAGASNAEAFF.

The V and J genes are TRBV9 and TRBJ2-6; D unresolved. Trimming left V 0 bases short and J 3 bases short, with 4 bases between. The CDR3 has 14 residues. The germline V gene encodes CDR1 SGDLS and CDR2 YYNGEE. The CDR3 region is CASSVGVGANVLTF. The CDR3 coding sequence is TGTGCCAGCAGCGTAGGGGTTGGGGCCAACGTCCTGACTTTC.

This clone appeared once. The chain uses TRBV6-6 and TRBJ2-7; possibly TRBD1 or TRBD2 for D (6 bases each). Germline CDR1 is MNHNY and CDR2 is SVGAGI (reference sequence). This CDR3 comprises 13 residues. V was shortened by 0 bases and J by 8 bases, with 11 bases between the two germline ends. CDR3: CASSYSGGAQQYF. CDR3 bases: TGTGCCAGCAGTTACTCGGGGGGCGCGCAGCAGTACTTC.

This chain links TRBV5-6 with TRBJ2-4; D uncertain. Germline V lookup: CDR1 SGHDT, CDR2 YYEEEE. V was shortened by 0 bases and J by 6 bases, with 7 bases between the two germline ends. The CDR3 loop spans 13 amino acids. The CDR3 here is CASSLEPGNIQYF. The CDR3, as DNA: TGTGCCAGCAGCTTGGAACCAGGAAACATTCAGTACTTC.

The V gene is TRBV6-5, the J gene TRBJ1-1, with 7 bases that match TRBD1. After removal of 1 base from V and 6 bases from J, the junction contained 8 bases not matched to a gene. From germline, CDR1 is MNHEY and CDR2 SVGAGI. The CDR3 runs to 15 residues. The CDR3 protein is CASSYFDRVGAEAFF. The CDR3 DNA reads TGTGCCAGCAGTTACTTTGACAGGGTGGGCGCTGAAGCTTTCTTT.

The rearrangement uses TRBV6-4 and TRBJ1-6; D is possibly TRBD1 (6 bases). This CDR3 is 14 amino acids long. Germline loops: CDR1 MRHNA, CDR2 SNTAGT. The V end lost 6 bases, the J end lost 9 bases, and 15 bases lay between the germline ends. The DNA of the CDR3 is TGTGCCAGCAGCGTGGCGCAGGGGTTTTCACCCCTCCACTTT. Translation: CASSVAQGFSPLHF.

The chain uses TRBV4-2 and TRBJ1-5; D not resolved. The V gene lost 1 base and the J gene lost 3 bases, with 7 bases spanning the gap. Germline-derived CDR1 and CDR2 are LGHNA and YNFKEQ. The CDR3 consists of 14 residues. CDR3 amino acids: CASSQGGYNQPQHF. The CDR3 bases are TGTGCCAGCAGCCAAGGAGGGTACAATCAGCCCCAGCATTTT.

The chain links TRBV15 to TRBJ1-1; D gene unclear. V lost 0 bases to trimming and J lost 0 bases, with 8 bases between them. The CDR3 runs 15 residues. Germline V gene lookup returns CDR1 LNHNV and CDR2 YYDKDF (reference sequence). Here the CDR3 reads CATSREVRMNTEAFF. The CDR3, as DNA: TGTGCCACCAGCAGAGAAGTCAGGATGAACACTGAAGCTTTCTTT.